The 15 T cell receptor beta chains below come from one sample, sequenced in a study of glioma-infiltrating T cells after dendritic cell vaccination. Noted time point: after dendritic cell vaccination, including at tumor progression/relapse. Sequencing used immunoSEQ multiplex PCR; TCRdb keeps in-frame clones, though not all of them. The sample consists of 85,000 to 100,000 clones, 80% of them appearing once. Specimen: blood, collected after dendritic cell vaccination. These receptors were taken from a human donor with glioblastoma.

This rearrangement joins TRBV19 to TRBJ2-2; 8 bases fit TRBD2. Trimming took 4 bases from V and 7 from J; bases not matched to a gene: 8. Germline V CDR1 and CDR2: LNHDA, SQIVND (reference sequence). The CDR3 loop spans 15 amino acids. The CDR3 region has the DNA TGTGCCAGTAGTAGACCGGGGGGGCCGGGCGGGGAGCTGTTTTTT. Translating it yields CASSRPGGPGGELFF. Drawing the rest from reference TRBV19 and TRBJ2-2, the complete variable domain is DGGITQSPKYLFRKEGQNVTLSCEQNLNHDAMYWYRQDPGQGLRLIYYSQIVNDFQKGDIAEGYSVSREKKESFPLTVTSAQKNPTAFYLCASSRPGGPGGELFFGEGSRLTVL.

This sequence joins TRBV19 and TRBJ1-6; a possible D gene is TRBD1 (6 bases). The germline V gene encodes CDR1 LNHDA and CDR2 SQIVND (reference sequence). The CDR3 contains 15 residues. V was cut by 6 bases and J by 7 bases, with 16 bases left in between. The chain's CDR3 is CASRSEQGPNSPLHF. CDR3 sequence (DNA): TGTGCCAGTAGATCAGAGCAGGGGCCAAATTCACCCCTCCACTTT.

The chain couples TRBV30 to TRBJ2-7; 7 bases fit TRBD1. V lost 5 bases and J lost 0; bases outside the gene matches: 4. CDR1 is GTSNPN, CDR2 SVGIG, per germline (reference sequence). The CDR3 runs to 13 residues. In DNA, the CDR3 is TGTGCCTGGCGACAGGGTTTCTCCTACGAGCAGTACTTC. Translating it yields CAWRQGFSYEQYF.

V usage is TRBV9 and J usage is TRBJ2-5; 7 bases are a match to TRBD1. The CDR3 covers 15 residues. Germline values: CDR1 SGDLS, CDR2 YYNGEE. Germline trimming cut 4 bases from V and 5 bases from J; bases unmatched to any gene: 11. In nucleotides, the CDR3 is TGTGCCAGCAGCCTCGAGGCAGGGGGAGCGGAGACCCAGTACTTC. It translates to CASSLEAGGAETQYF.

V is TRBV15 and J is TRBJ2-1; D gene uncertain. Trimming removed 0 bases from V and 7 bases from J, with 16 bases in between. Germline V gene lookup returns CDR1 LNHNV and CDR2 YYDKDF (reference sequence). The length of the CDR3 is 16 residues. The CDR3 DNA follows: TGTGCCACCAGCAGAGATGGGCGAGCCCCAGAGAATGAGCAGTTCTTC. This translates into CATSRDGRAPENEQFF.

In its sample, this clone was seen a few times. This chain links TRBV29-1 with TRBJ1-1; D is ambiguous. Germline lookup yields CDR1 SQVTM and CDR2 ANQGSEA. The germline V and J ends were trimmed by 5 bases and 4 bases, with 11 bases remaining between them. The CDR3 has 12 residues. The CDR3 DNA follows: TGCAGCGTTTGGGAGGGCTCCACTGAAGCTTTCTTT. This translates into CSVWEGSTEAFF.

The chain uses TRBV29-1 and TRBJ1-4, with D unresolved. The V and J ends lost 4 bases and 12 bases respectively, with 15 bases between them. The CDR3 has 12 amino acids. The germline gives CDR1 SQVTM, CDR2 ANQGSEA. The CDR3 protein is CSVGADYGELFF. The CDR3 DNA reads TGCAGCGTTGGCGCTGACTATGGGGAACTGTTTTTT. The full variable domain, with the rest looked up from reference TRBV29-1 and TRBJ1-4, is SAVISQKPSRDICQRGTSLTIQCQVDSQVTMMFWYRQQPGQSLTLIATANQGSEATYESGFVIDKFPISRPNLTFSTLTVSNMSPEDSSIYLCSVGADYGELFFGSGTQLSVL.

This clone has a single count. The genes are TRBV5-1 and TRBJ1-2, with 12 bases fitting TRBD1. Trimming removed 0 bases from V and 6 bases from J; junction bases left unmatched: 0. The V gene's germline CDR1 is SGHRS and CDR2 YFSETQ. This CDR3 has 14 amino acids. In DNA, the CDR3 is TGCGCCAGCAGCTTGGGGGACAGGGGGCATGGCTACACCTTC. Translation: CASSLGDRGHGYTF.

As DNA, the CDR3 is TGCAGTGCTAGCCCAGGGGGCTCGACTTTCTTT. Translated: CSASPGGSTFF. The chain employs TRBV20-1 and TRBJ1-1; 8 positions agree with TRBD1. The CDR3 totals 11 residues. The germline CDR1 and CDR2 sequences are DFQATT and SNEGSKA (reference sequence). The junction had 6 bases not matched to a gene; V was cut back by 3 bases and J by 12 bases.

The CDR3: CASSPLGRWTGELFF. The DNA for the CDR3 is TGTGCCAGCTCACCACTGGGGCGTTGGACCGGGGAGCTGTTTTTT. The chain is built from TRBV18 and TRBJ2-2; D is perhaps TRBD1 (5 bases). V was pared by 1 base and J by 5 bases, with 11 bases between. Germline loops: CDR1 KGHSH, CDR2 LQKENI. The CDR3 spans 15 residues.

This CDR3 is CAWRTSGGQTQYF. The CDR3 coding sequence is TGTGCCTGGAGGACTAGCGGGGGACAGACCCAGTACTTC. V is TRBV30 and J is TRBJ2-5; TRBD2 agrees at 12 bases. The CDR3 covers 13 residues. Germline V gene data show CDR1 as GTSNPN and CDR2 as SVGIG (reference sequence). Unmatched junction bases numbered 2, after V lost 3 bases and J lost 6 bases.

The chain employs TRBV5-1 and TRBJ1-2; D may be TRBD1 (6 bases). CDR3 length: 16 residues. V lost 4 bases to trimming and J lost 2 bases, with 18 bases between them. Per the germline V gene, CDR1 is SGHRS and CDR2 is YFSETQ. The chain's CDR3 is CASSLGHQTGNYGYTF. The DNA of the CDR3 is TGCGCCAGCAGCCTGGGCCACCAAACAGGGAACTATGGCTACACCTTC.

This chain joins TRBV27 and TRBJ1-2; D not resolved. Germline CDR1 and CDR2: MNHEY and SMNVEV (reference sequence). CDR3 length equals 13 residues. Trimming removed 6 bases from V and 5 bases from J, with 13 bases in between. CDR3 region: CASRMTLFYGYTF. As DNA, the CDR3 is TGTGCCAGCAGAATGACACTGTTTTATGGCTACACCTTC.

V and J are TRBV6-6 and TRBJ1-1; 7 bases fit TRBD1. The germline V gene encodes CDR1 MNHNY and CDR2 SVGAGI (reference sequence). Trimming cost V 7 bases and J 4 bases; bases outside gene matches: 9. CDR3 length: 14 amino acids. CDR3 coding DNA: TGTGCCAGCACCAAAACAGGGGTGGGCACTGAAGCTTTCTTT. Protein: CASTKTGVGTEAFF.

V is TRBV29-1 and J is TRBJ2-5; D is perhaps TRBD1 (6 bases). V gave up 1 base and J gave up 5 bases, with 11 bases separating them. The CDR3 covers 13 residues. Germline assignment: CDR1 SQVTM and CDR2 ANQGSEA. The CDR3 spells CSVEVRQGETQYF. The CDR3 bases are TGCAGCGTTGAAGTCAGGCAGGGGGAGACCCAGTACTTC. The whole variable domain, filled in from reference TRBV29-1 and TRBJ2-5, reads SAVISQKPSRDICQRGTSLTIQCQVDSQVTMMFWYRQQPGQSLTLIATANQGSEATYESGFVIDKFPISRPNLTFSTLTVSNMSPEDSSIYLCSVEVRQGETQYFGPGTRLLVL.